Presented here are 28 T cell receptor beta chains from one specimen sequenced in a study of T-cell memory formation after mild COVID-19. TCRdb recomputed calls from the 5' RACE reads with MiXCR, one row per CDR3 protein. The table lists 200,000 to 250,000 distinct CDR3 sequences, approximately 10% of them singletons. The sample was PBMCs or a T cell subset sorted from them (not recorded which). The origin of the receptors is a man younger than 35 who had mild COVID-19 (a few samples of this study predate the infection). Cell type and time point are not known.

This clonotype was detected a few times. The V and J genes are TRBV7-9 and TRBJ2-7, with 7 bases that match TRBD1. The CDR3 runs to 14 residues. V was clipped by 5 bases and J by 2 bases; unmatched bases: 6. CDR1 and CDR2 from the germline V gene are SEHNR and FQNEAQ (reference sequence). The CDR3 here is CASSRGTATYEQYF. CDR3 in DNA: TGTGCCAGCAGCAGGGGGACAGCTACCTACGAGCAGTACTTC.

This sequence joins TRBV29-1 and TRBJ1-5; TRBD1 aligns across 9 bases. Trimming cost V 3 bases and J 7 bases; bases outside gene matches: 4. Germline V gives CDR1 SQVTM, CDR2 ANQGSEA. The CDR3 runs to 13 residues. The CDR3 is CSVEVDRGQPQHF. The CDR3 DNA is TGCAGCGTTGAGGTGGACAGGGGCCAGCCCCAGCATTTT.

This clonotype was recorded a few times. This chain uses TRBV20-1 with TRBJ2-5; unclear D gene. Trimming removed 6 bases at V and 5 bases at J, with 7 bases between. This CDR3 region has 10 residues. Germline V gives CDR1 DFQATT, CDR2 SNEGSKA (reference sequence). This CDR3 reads CSALRETQYF. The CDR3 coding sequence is TGCAGTGCGCTTAGGGAGACCCAGTACTTC.

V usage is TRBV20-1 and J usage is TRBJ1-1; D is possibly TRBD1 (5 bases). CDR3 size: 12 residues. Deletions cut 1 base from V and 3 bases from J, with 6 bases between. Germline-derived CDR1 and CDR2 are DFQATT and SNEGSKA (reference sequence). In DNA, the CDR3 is TGCAGTGCTAGAGCGGGGGACACTGAAGCTTTCTTT. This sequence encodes CSARAGDTEAFF.

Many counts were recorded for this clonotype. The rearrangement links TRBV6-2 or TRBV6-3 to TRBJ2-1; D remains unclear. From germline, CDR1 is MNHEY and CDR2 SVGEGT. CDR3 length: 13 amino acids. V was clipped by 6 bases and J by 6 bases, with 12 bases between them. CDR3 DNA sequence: TGTGCCAGCAGCCGACGTTCCGGCAATGAGCAGTTCTTC. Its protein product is CASSRRSGNEQFF.

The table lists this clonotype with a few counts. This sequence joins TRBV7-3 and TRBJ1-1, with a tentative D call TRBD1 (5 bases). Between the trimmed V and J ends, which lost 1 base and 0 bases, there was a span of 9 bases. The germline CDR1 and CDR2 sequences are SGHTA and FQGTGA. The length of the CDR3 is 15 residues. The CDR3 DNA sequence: TGTGCCAGCAGCTTAATGGCAGGGATGAACACTGAAGCTTTCTTT. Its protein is CASSLMAGMNTEAFF.

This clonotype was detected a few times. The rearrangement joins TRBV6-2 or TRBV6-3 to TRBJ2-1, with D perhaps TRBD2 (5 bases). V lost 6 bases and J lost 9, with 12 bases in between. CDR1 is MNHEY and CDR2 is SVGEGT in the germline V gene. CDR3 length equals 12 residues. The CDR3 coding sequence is TGTGCCAGCAGCGACCGGACTTCTGAGCAGTTCTTC. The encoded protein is CASSDRTSEQFF.

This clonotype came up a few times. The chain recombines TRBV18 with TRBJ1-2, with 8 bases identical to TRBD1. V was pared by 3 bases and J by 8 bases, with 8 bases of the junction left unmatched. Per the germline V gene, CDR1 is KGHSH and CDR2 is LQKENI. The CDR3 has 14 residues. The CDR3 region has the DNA TGTGCCAGCTCACCTAATGGACAGGGTGGAGGCTACACCTTC. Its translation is CASSPNGQGGGYTF.

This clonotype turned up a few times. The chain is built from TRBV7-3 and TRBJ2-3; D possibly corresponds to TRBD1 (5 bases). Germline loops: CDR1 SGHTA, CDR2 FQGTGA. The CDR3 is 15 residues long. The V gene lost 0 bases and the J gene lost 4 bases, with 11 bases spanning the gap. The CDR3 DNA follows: TGTGCCAGCAGCTTAACTGGCGAAGGGGCAGATACGCAGTATTTT. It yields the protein CASSLTGEGADTQYF.

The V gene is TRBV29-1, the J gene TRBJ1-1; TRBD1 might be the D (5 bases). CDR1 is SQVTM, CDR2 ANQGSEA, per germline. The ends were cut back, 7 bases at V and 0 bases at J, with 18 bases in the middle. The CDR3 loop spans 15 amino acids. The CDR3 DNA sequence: TGCAGCGGTGGGTCAGGGTGGGGGATGAACACTGAAGCTTTCTTT. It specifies CSGGSGWGMNTEAFF.

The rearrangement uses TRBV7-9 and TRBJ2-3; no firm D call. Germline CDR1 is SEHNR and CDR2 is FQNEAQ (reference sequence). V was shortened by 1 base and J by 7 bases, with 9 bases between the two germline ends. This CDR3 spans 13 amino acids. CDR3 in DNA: TGTGCCAGCAGCTTAGACAGTAGATATACGCAGTATTTT. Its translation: CASSLDSRYTQYF.

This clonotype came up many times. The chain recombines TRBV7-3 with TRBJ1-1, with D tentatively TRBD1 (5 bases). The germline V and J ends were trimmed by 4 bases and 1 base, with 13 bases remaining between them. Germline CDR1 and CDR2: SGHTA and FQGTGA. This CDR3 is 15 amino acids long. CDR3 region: CASSWSPGRNTEAFF. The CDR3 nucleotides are TGTGCCAGCAGCTGGTCCCCAGGGAGGAACACTGAAGCTTTCTTT.

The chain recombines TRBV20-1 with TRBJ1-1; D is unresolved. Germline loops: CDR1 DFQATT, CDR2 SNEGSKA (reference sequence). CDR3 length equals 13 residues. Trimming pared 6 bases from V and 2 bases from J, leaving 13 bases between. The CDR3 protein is CSATDPLNTEAFF. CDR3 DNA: TGCAGTGCAACAGACCCTCTTAACACTGAAGCTTTCTTT.

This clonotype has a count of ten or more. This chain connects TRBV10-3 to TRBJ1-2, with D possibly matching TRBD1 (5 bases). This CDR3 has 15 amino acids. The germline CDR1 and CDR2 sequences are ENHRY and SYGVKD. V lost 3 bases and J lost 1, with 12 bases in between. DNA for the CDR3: TGTGCCATCAGTGATCCGGGACGGGATAACTATGGCTACACCTTC. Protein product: CAISDPGRDNYGYTF.

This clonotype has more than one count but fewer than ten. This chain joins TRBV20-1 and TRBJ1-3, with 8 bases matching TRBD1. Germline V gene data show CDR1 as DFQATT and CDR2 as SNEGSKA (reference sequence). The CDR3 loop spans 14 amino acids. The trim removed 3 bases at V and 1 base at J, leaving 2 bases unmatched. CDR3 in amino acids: CSASQGASGNTIYF. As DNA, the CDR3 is TGCAGTGCTAGCCAGGGGGCTTCTGGAAACACCATATATTTT.

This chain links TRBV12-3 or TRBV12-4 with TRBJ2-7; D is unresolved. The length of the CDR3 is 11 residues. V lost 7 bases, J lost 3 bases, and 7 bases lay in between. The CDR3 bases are TGTGCCAGCATTTTGAGCTACGAGCAGTACTTC. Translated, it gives CASILSYEQYF.

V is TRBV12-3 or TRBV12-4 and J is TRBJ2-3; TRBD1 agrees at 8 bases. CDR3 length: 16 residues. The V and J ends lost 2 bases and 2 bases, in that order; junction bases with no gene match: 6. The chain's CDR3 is CASSLWGTGDTDTQYF. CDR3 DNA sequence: TGTGCCAGCAGTTTATGGGGGACAGGAGACACAGATACGCAGTATTTT.

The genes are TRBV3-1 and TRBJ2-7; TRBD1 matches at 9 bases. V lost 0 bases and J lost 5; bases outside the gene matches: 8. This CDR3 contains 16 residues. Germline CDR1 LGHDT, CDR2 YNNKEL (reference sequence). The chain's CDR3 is CASSQEFTGGRDEQYF. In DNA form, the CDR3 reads TGTGCCAGCAGCCAAGAGTTTACAGGGGGCAGGGACGAGCAGTACTTC.

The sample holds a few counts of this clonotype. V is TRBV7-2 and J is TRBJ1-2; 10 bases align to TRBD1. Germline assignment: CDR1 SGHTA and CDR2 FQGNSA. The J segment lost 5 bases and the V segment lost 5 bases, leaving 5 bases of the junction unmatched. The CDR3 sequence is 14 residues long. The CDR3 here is CASSRWTGGYGYTF. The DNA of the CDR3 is TGTGCCAGCAGCCGCTGGACAGGGGGATATGGCTACACCTTC.

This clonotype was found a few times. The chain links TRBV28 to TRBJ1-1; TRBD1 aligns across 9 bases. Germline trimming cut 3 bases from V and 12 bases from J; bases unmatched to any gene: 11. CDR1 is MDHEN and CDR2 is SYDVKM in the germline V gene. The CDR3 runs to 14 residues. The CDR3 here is CASSLSQGASWTFF. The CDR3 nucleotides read TGTGCCAGCAGTTTGTCACAGGGGGCGAGTTGGACTTTCTTT.

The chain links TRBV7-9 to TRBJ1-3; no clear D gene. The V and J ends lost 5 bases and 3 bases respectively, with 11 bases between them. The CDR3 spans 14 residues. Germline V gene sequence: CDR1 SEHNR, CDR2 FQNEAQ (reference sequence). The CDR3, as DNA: TGTGCCAGCAGCCCGTGGGCGCTTGGAAACACCATATATTTT. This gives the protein CASSPWALGNTIYF.

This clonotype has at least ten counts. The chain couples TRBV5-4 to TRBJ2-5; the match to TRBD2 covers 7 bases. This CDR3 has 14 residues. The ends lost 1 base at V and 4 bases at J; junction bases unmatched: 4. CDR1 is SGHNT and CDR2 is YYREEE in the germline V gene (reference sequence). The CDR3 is CASSLPGGRETQYF. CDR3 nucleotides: TGTGCCAGCAGCTTGCCGGGGGGAAGAGAGACCCAGTACTTC.

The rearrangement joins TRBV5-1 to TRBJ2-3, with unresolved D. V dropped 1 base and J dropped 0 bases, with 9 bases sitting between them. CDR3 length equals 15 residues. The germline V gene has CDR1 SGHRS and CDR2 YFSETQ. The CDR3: CASSLWLQSTDTQYF. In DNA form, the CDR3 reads TGCGCCAGCAGCTTGTGGCTACAGAGCACAGATACGCAGTATTTT.

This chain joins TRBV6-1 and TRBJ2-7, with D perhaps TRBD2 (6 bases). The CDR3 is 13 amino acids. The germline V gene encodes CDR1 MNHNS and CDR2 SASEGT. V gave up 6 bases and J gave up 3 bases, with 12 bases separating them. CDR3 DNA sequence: TGTGCCAGCAGGGCGGGATTACTCTACGAGCAGTACTTC. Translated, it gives CASRAGLLYEQYF.

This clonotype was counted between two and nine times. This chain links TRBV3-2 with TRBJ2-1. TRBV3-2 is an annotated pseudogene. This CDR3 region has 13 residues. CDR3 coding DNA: TGTGCCAGCAGCCCCATACTCAGCAATGAGCAGTTCTTC. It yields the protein CASSPILSNEQFF.

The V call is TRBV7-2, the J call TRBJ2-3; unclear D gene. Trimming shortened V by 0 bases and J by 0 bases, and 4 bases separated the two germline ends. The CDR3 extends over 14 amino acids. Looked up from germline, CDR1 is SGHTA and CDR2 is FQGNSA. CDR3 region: CASSLAASTDTQYF. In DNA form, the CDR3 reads TGTGCCAGCAGCTTAGCGGCTAGCACAGATACGCAGTATTTT. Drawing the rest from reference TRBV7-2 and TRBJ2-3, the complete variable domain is GAGVSQSPSNKVTEKGKDVELRCDPISGHTALYWYRQSLGQGLEFLIYFQGNSAPDKSGLPSDRFSAERTGGSVSTLTIQRTQQEDSAVYLCASSLAASTDTQYFGPGTRLTVL.

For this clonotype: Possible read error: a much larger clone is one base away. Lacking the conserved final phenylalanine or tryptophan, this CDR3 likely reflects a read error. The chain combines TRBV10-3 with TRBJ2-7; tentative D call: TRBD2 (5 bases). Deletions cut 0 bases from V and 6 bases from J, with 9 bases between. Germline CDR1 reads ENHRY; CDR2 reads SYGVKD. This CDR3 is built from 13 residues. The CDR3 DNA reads TGTGCCATCAGTGAGTCCGAGGGCGGCGAGCAGTACTCC. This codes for CAISESEGGEQYS.

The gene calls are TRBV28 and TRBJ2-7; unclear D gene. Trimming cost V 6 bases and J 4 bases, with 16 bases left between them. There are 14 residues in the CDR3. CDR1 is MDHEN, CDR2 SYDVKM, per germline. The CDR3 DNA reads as TGTGCCAGCAGAACTTCCGGACGGCCATACGAGCAGTACGTC. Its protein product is CASRTSGRPYEQYV.